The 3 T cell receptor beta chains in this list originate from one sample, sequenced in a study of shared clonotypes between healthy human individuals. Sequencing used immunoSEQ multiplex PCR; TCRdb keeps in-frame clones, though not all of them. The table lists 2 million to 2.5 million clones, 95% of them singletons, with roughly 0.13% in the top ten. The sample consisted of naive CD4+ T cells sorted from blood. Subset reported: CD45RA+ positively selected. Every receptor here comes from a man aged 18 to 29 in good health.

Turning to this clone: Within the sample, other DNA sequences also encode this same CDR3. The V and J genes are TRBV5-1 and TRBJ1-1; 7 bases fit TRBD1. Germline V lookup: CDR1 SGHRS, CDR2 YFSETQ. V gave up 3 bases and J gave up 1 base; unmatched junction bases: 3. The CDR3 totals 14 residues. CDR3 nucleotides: TGCGCCAGCAGCTCGGGACAGCCGAACACTGAAGCTTTCTTT. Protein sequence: CASSSGQPNTEAFF.

The DNA for the CDR3 is TGTGCCAGCAGCCCAAGCGGGAGTGACACAGATACGCAGTATTTT. Translating gives CASSPSGSDTDTQYF. The chain uses TRBV11-2 and TRBJ2-3, with TRBD2 identical over 8 bases. This CDR3 comprises 15 residues. Per the germline V gene, CDR1 is SGHAT and CDR2 is FQNNGV. Trimming took 5 bases from V and 2 from J; bases not matched to a gene: 6.

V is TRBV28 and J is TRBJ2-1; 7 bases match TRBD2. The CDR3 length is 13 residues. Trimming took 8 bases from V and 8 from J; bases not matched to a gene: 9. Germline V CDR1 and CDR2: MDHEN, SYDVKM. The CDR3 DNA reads TGTGCCAGCGGACTGGCGGGGGTCGATGAGCAGTTCTTC. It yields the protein CASGLAGVDEQFF.